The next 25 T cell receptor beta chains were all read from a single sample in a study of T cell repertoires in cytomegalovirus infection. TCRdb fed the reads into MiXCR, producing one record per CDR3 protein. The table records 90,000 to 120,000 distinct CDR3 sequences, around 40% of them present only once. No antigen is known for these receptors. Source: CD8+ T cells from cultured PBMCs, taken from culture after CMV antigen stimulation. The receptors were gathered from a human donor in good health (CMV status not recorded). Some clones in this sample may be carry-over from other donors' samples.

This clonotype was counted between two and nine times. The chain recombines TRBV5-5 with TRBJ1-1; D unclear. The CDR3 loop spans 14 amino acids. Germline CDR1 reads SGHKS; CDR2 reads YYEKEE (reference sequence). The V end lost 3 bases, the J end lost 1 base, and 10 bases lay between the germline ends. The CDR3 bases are TGTGCCAGCAGCTCCCCCGCGGAGAACACTGAAGCTTTCTTT. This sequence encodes CASSSPAENTEAFF.

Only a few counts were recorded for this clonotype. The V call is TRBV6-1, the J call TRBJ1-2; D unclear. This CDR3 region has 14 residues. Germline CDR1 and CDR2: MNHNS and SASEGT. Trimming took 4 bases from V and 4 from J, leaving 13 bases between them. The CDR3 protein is CASSGGGEVYGYTF. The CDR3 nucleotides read TGTGCCAGCAGTGGCGGTGGAGAGGTCTATGGCTACACCTTC.

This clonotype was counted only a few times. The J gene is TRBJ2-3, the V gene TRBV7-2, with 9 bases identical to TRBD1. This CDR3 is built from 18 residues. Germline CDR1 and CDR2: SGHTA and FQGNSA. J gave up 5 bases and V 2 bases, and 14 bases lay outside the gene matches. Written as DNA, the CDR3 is TGTGCCAGCAGCTTACAAATCAACTGGGACAGGGCAATAGATACGCAGTATTTT. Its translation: CASSLQINWDRAIDTQYF.

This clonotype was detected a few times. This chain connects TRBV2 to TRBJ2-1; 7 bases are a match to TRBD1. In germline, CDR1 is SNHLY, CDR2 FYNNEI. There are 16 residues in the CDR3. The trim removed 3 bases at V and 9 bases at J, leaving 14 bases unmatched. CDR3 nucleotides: TGTGCCAGCAGTGAGGACAGGAATGGGAGAATGAGTGAGCAGTTCTTC. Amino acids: CASSEDRNGRMSEQFF.

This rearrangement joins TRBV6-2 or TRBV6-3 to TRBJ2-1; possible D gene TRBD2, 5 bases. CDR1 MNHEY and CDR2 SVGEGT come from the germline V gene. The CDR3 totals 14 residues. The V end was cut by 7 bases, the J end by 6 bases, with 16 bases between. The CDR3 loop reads CASTQSRVLNEQFF. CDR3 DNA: TGTGCCAGCACTCAGTCGCGGGTTCTCAATGAGCAGTTCTTC.

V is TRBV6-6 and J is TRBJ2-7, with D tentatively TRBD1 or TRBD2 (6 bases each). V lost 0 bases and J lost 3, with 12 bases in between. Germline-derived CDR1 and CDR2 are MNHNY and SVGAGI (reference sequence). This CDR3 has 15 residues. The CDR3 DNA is TGTGCCAGCAGTTACTCGGGTGGGGGGCACTACGAGCAGTACTTC. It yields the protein CASSYSGGGHYEQYF.

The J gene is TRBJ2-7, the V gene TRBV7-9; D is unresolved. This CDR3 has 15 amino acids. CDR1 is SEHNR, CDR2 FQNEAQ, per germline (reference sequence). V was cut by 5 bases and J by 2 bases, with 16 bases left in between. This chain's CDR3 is CASSERGYQAYEQYF. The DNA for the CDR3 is TGTGCCAGCAGCGAAAGAGGTTACCAAGCCTACGAGCAGTACTTC. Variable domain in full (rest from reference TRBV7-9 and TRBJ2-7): DTGVSQNPRHKITKRGQNVTFRCDPISEHNRLYWYRQTLGQGPEFLTYFQNEAQLEKSRLLSDRFSAERPKGSFSTLEIQRTEQGDSAMYLCASSERGYQAYEQYFGPGTRLTVT.

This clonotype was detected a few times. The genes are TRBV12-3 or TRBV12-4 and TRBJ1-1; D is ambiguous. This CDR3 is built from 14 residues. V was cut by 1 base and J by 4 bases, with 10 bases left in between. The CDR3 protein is CASSLEQEVTEAFF. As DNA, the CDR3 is TGTGCCAGCAGTTTAGAGCAAGAGGTCACTGAAGCTTTCTTT.

CDR3 coding DNA: TGTGCCAGCAGCCAGACCCGGGACAGGTGGAACAATGAGCAGTTCTTC. It is translated as CASSQTRDRWNNEQFF. The chain carries TRBV14 and TRBJ2-1; 8 bases agree with TRBD1. V was clipped by 3 bases and J by 5 bases; unmatched bases: 9. CDR3 size: 16 residues. Germline lookup yields CDR1 SGHDN and CDR2 FVKESK.

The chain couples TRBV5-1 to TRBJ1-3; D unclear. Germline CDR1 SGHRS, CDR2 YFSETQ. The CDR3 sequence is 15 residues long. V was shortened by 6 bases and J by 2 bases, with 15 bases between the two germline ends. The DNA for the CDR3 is TGCGCCAGCATACTTGACCCCGAACCTGGAAACACCATATATTTT. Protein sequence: CASILDPEPGNTIYF.

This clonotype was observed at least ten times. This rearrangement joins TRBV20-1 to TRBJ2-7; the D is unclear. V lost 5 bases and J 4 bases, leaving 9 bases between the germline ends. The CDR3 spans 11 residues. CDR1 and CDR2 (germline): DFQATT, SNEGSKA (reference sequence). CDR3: CSAVDLYEQYF. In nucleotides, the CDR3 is TGCAGTGCTGTAGACTTGTACGAGCAGTACTTC.

CDR3 residues: CSVERGRGGSPSDRTQYF. The CDR3 nucleotides are TGCAGCGTTGAGAGGGGAAGGGGGGGCTCCCCAAGTGACCGTACGCAGTATTTT. The rearrangement uses TRBV29-1 and TRBJ2-3; the D gene is possibly TRBD2 (7 bases). CDR3 length: 18 residues. Trimming stripped 3 bases from V and 8 bases from J, with 30 bases between. Germline loops: CDR1 SQVTM, CDR2 ANQGSEA.

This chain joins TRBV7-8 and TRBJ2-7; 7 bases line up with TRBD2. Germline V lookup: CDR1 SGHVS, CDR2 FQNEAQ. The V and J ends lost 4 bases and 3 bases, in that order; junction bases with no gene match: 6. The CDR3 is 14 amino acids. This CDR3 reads CASSSKTSFYEQYF. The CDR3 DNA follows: TGTGCCAGCAGCTCCAAGACTAGCTTCTACGAGCAGTACTTC. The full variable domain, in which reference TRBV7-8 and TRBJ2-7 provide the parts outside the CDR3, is GAGVSQSPRYKVAKRGQDVALRCDPISGHVSLFWYQQALGQGPEFLTYFQNEAQLDKSGLPSDRFFAERPEGSVSTLKIQRTQQEDSAVYLCASSSKTSFYEQYFGPGTRLTVT.

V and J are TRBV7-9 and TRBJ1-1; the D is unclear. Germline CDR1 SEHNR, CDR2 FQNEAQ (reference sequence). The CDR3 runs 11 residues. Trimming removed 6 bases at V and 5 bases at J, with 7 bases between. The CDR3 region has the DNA TGTGCCAGCAGACAGTCTACTGAAGCTTTCTTT. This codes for CASRQSTEAFF.

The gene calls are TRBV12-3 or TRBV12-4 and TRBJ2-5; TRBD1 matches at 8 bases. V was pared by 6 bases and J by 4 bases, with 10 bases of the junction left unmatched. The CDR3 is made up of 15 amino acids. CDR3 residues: CASSLRSGGPETQYF. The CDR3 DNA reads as TGTGCCAGCAGCCTAAGGTCAGGGGGCCCAGAGACCCAGTACTTC.

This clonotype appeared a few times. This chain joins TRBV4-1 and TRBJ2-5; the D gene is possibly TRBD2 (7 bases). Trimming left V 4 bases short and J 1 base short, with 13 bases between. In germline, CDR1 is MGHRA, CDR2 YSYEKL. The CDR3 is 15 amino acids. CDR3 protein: CASSPWGGPQETQYF. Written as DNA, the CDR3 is TGCGCCAGCAGCCCCTGGGGGGGGCCCCAAGAGACCCAGTACTTC.

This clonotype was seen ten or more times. The CDR3 is CASSLEGLALYEQYF. The CDR3 DNA follows: TGTGCCAGCAGCTTAGAGGGACTAGCTCTCTACGAGCAGTACTTC. This chain uses TRBV7-2 with TRBJ2-7, with TRBD2 matching over 9 bases. The germline CDR1 and CDR2 sequences are SGHTA and FQGNSA. CDR3 length equals 15 residues. V trimming: 1 base; J trimming: 3 bases; junction bases outside the gene matches: 4.

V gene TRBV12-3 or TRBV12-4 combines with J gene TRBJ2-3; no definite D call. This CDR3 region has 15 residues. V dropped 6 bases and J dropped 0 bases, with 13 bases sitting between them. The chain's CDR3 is CASRSGYSSTDTQYF. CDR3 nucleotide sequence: TGTGCCAGCAGATCAGGATACTCTAGCACAGATACGCAGTATTTT.

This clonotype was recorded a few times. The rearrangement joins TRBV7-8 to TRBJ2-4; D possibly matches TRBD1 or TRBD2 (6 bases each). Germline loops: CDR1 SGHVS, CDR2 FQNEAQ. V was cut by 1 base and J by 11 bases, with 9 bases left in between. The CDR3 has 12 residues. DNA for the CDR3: TGTGCCAGCAGCTTAGGTGGGGGGCTTCAGTACTTC. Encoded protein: CASSLGGGLQYF. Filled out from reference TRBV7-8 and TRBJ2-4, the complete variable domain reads GAGVSQSPRYKVAKRGQDVALRCDPISGHVSLFWYQQALGQGPEFLTYFQNEAQLDKSGLPSDRFFAERPEGSVSTLKIQRTQQEDSAVYLCASSLGGGLQYFGAGTRLSVL.

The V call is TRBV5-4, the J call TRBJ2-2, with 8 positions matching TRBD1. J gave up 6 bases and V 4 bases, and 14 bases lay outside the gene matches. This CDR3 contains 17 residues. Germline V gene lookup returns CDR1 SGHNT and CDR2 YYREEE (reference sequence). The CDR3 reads CASSARTGRIGSGELFF. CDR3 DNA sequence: TGTGCCAGCAGCGCCAGGACAGGGAGGATCGGTTCCGGGGAGCTGTTTTTT.

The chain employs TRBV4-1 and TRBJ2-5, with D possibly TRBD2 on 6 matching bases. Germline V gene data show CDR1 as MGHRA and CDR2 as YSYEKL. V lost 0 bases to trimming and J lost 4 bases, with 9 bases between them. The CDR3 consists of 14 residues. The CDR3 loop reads CASSQDPGVETQYF. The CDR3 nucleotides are TGCGCCAGCAGCCAAGACCCGGGGGTAGAGACCCAGTACTTC.

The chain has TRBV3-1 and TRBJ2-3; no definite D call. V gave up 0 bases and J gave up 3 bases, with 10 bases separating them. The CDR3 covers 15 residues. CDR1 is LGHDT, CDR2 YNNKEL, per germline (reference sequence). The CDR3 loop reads CASSQEGLRTDTQYF. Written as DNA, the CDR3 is TGTGCCAGCAGCCAAGAGGGCCTCAGGACAGATACGCAGTATTTT.

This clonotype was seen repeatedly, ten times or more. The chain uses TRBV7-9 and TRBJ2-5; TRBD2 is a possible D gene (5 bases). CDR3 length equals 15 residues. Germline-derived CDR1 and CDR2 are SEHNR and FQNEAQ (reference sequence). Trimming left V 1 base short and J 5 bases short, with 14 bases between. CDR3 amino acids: CASSLEGAGVETQYF. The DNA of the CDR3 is TGTGCCAGCAGCTTAGAAGGTGCGGGTGTGGAGACCCAGTACTTC.

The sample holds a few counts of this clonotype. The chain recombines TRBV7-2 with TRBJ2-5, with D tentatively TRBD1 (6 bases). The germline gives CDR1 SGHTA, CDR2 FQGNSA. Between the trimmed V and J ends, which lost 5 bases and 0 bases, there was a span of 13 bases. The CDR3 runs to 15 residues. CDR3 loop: CASSSPDRYQETQYF. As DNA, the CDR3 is TGTGCCAGCAGCAGCCCAGACAGGTACCAAGAGACCCAGTACTTC.

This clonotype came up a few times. Written as DNA, the CDR3 is TGTGCCAGCAGGTTCCAGGGGGCAAAGGACACTGAAGCTTTCTTT. This translates into CASRFQGAKDTEAFF. This chain connects TRBV7-4 to TRBJ1-1, with 8 positions matching TRBD1. Per germline, CDR1 SGHVT and CDR2 SQSDAQ. The CDR3 runs 15 residues. J was trimmed by 3 bases and V by 6 bases; bases with no gene match: 9.